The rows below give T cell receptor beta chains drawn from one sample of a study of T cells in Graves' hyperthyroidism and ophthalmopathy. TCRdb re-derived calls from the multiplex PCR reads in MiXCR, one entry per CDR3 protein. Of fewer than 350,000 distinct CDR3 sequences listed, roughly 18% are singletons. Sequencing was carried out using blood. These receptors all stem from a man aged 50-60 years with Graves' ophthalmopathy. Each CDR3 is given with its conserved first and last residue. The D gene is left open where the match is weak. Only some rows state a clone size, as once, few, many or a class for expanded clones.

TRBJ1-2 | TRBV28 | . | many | TGTGCCAGCAGTTCCCCAAATCTTAACTATGGCTACACCTTC | CASSSPNLNYGYTF
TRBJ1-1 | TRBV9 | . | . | TGTGCCAGCAGCGCAACCGGGACCGCGAACACTGAAGCTTTCTTT | CASSATGTANTEAFF
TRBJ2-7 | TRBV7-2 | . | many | TGTGCCAGCGGCCAGCGGCTGAGCTCCTACGAGCAGTACTTC | CASGQRLSSYEQYF
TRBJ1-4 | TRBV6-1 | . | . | TGTGCCAGCAGCATGACAGTGAATGAAAAACTGTTTTTT | CASSMTVNEKLFF
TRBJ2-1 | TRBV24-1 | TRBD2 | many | TGTGCCACCAGTGATCCTAGCGGGAGTGTCAATGAGCAGTTCTTC | CATSDPSGSVNEQFF
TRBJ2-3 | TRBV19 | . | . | TGTGCCAGTAGTACCCGAGGGGCGTTTCACACAGATACGCAGTATTTT | CASSTRGAFHTDTQYF
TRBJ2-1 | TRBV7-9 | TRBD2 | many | TGTGCCAGCAGCTATCCGGGACTAGGGGATGAGCAGTTCTTC | CASSYPGLGDEQFF
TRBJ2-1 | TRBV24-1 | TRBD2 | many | TGTGCCACCAGTGATCCCATAGCGGGAGTCCAAAATGAGCAGTTCTTC | CATSDPIAGVQNEQFF
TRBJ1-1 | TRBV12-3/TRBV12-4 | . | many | TGTGCCAGCAGTTTAGCGTACACTGAAGCTTTCTTT | CASSLAYTEAFF
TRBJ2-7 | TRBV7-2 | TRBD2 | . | TGTGCCAGCAGCCCTTTGGGACTAGCGGGGGCCCTTTACGAGCAGTACTTC | CASSPLGLAGALYEQYF
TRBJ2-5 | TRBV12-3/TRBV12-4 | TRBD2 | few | TGTGCCAGCAGTGACAGTAGCGGGAGGGCAGAGACCCAGTACTTC | CASSDSSGRAETQYF
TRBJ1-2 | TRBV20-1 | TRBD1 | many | TGCAGTGCTACGGACAGGGCGGAAGGCTACACCTTC | CSATDRAEGYTF
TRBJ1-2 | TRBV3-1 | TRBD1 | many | TGTGCCAGCAGCCCCCAGCCGGGACAGGGGGGCGCGAACTATGGCTACACCTTC | CASSPQPGQGGANYGYTF
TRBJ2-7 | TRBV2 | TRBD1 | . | TGTGCCAGCGGTCGGGACAGGACCTACGAGCAGTACTTC | CASGRDRTYEQYF
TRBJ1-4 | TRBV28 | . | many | TGTGCCAGCAGCCAGACTAATGAAAAACTGTTTTTT | CASSQTNEKLFF
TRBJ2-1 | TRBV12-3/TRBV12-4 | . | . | TGTGCCAGCAGTTTATGGGTCAGGGAAAACAATGAGCAGTTCTTC | CASSLWVRENNEQFF
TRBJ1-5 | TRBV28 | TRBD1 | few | TGTGCCAGCAGTCCCGGGACAGGGTTCAGTCAGCCCCAGCATTTT | CASSPGTGFSQPQHF
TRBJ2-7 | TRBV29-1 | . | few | TGCAGCGTTGCTACTCGCCGTTCCTACGAGCAGTACTTC | CSVATRRSYEQYF
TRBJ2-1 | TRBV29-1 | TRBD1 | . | TGCAGCGTTGAAGAGCTGACAGGGGACAATGAGCAGTTCTTC | CSVEELTGDNEQFF
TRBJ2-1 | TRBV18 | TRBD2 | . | TGTGCCAGCTCACCCCCTGGACTAGCGGGAGACCCGAGCTCCTACAATGAGCAGTTCTTC | CASSPPGLAGDPSSYNEQFF
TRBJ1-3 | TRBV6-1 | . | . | TGTGCTAGCTCCCTGGGCCCCAGAAACACCATATATTTT | CASSLGPRNTIYF
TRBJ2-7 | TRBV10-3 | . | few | TGTGCCATCAGTGTACAGTACGAGCAGTACTTC | CAISVQYEQYF
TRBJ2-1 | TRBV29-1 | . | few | TGCAGCGTTGCCGACAATAATGAGCAGTTCTTC | CSVADNNEQFF
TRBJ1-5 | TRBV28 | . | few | TGTGCCAGCACCAACAGGGTAATGGGATATCAGCCCCAGCATTTT | CASTNRVMGYQPQHF
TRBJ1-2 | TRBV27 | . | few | TGTGCCAGCAGTTTATTCCCCGATCGTGGCTACACCTTC | CASSLFPDRGYTF
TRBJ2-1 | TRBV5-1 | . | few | TGCGCCAGCAGCTTTCAGGGAAATGAGCAGTTCTTC | CASSFQGNEQFF
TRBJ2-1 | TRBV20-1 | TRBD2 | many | TGCAGTGCTTTGACCCCGCTAGCGGGAGGGAATGAGCAGTTCTTC | CSALTPLAGGNEQFF
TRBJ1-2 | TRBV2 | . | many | TGTGCCAGCAGGCAGGAATATGGCTACACCTTC | CASRQEYGYTF
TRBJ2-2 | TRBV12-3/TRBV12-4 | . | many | TGTGCCAGCAGTTTAGGAAGCGGAACGAACACCGGGGAGCTGTTTTTT | CASSLGSGTNTGELFF
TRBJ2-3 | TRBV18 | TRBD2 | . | TGTGCCAGCTCACCCGCCGTCGGAGCGGGAGTGGGTACGCAGTATTTT | CASSPAVGAGVGTQYF
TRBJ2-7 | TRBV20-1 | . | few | TGCAGTGGCGTCAGTGAATACGAGCAGTACTTC | CSGVSEYEQYF
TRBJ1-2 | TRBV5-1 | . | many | TGCGCCAGCAGCTCTTCGGGGGGCGTTGGCTACACCTTC | CASSSSGGVGYTF
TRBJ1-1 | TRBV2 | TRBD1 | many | TGTGCCAGCAGGGGGGACAGAGACACTGAAGCTTTCTTT | CASRGDRDTEAFF